The clone carrying this TCR beta chain showed up many times. Antigen: not known. The data belong to a study of T-cell memory formation after mild COVID-19. This CDR3 is built from 12 residues. V shed 0 bases and J shed 7 bases, with 8 bases lying between them. Germline lookup yields CDR1 SGHDT and CDR2 YYEEEE. 5'RACE with constant-segment primers built TCRalpha and TCRbeta cDNA libraries with UMIs. Using its own MiXCR run on the 5' RACE reads, TCRdb lists one record per CDR3 protein. The sample carries around 300,000 distinct CDR3 sequences, roughly 13% recorded once. Study-wide findings and caveats: Day 15 to 85 contractors were CD4/CD8 balanced; later expanders leaned CD4+.

The V and J genes are TRBV5-6 and TRBJ2-7; no clear D. The material sequenced was PBMCs or a T cell subset sorted from them (not recorded which). The sequence was obtained from a man aged 18 to 30 who had mild COVID-19 (a few samples of this study predate the infection). Cell type and time point are not known. This chain's CDR3 is CASSLASQEQYV. In DNA, the CDR3 is TGTGCCAGCAGCTTGGCGTCCCAAGAGCAGTACGTC.